This T cell receptor (beta chain) is from a study of vaccination effects on CD4 cells after COVID-19 (dated by TCRdb to about 2022). Broadly, across the study: Across the study, the median time from the second dose to post-vaccine sampling was 72 days (range 14 to 241). A total of approximately 9 COVID-19 convalescent patients and several SARS-CoV-2-naive healthy vaccine recipients were included in the full study. SARS-CoV-2 spike-specific CD4+ TCR repertoires were compared before and after mRNA vaccination in COVID-19 convalescent patients and in infection-naive vaccine recipients. Cultures from other donors in the study were sequenced with the Oncomine TCR Beta short-read assay on an Illumina iSeq 100.

In the ViraFEST assay, PBMC were stimulated with viral peptide pools, and TCR sequencing was then used to find antigen-specific CD4+ T cell clonotypes based on their expansion. After about 10 days of culture, CD4+ T cells were isolated with the EasySep CD4+ T cell isolation kit. Each participant got two doses of an mRNA SARS-CoV-2 vaccine, either BNT162b2 or mRNA-1273. None of the healthy vaccine recipients had a prior SARS-CoV-2 infection, which was confirmed by nucleocapsid antibody tests that came back negative both before and after vaccination. Approximately 2 million PBMC per well were cultured in IMDM with around 5% human AB serum, 7.5 to 10 IU/ml IL-2 and gentamicin, plus 10 ug/ml peptides. Half of the culture medium was replaced with fresh IL-2-containing medium on days 3 and 7. Each peptide stimulation condition was cultured in triplicate wells unless otherwise noted. PBMC were separated from whole blood using Ficoll-Paque Plus gradient centrifugation and were then either cryopreserved at -140C or used fresh. The overlapping peptide pools covered the spike proteins of SARS-CoV-2 as well as those of the common cold coronaviruses HCoV-NL63, HCoV-OC43 and HCoV-229E. Genomic DNA was extracted from cultured CD4+ T cells with the QIAamp micro DNA kit.

General findings and caveats noted by the study authors: At late post-vaccination timepoints, both infection-induced and vaccine-induced clones showed marked clonal contraction, consistent with waning T cell responses. In healthy vaccine recipients, vaccine-induced clones were almost all SARS-CoV-2 mono-reactive, with only 1 of 255 being cross-reactive with common cold coronaviruses. The study was limited by a small number of convalescent patients and lacked early post-infection timepoints.

Libraries were prepared through the immunoSEQ multiplex PCR assay. DNA from the cultured, isolated CD4+ T cells was subjected to TCR beta CDR3 sequencing. The paper's processing steps were these. The analysis removed non-productive TCR sequences, trimmed reads to the CDR3 region, and retained only CDR3s that were 7 or more amino acids long. The MANAFEST web app was used to pick out antigen-specific clonotypes by comparing their expansion in peptide wells with that in reference cultures. To be called positive, a clone needed expansion at FDR<0.05 compared with the reference and with all other wells, an odds ratio greater than 5, and a frequency greater than 0.1% in two replicate wells. Clonotypes significantly expanded in SARS-CoV-2 spike wells and in at least one common cold coronavirus spike condition were defined as cross-reactive. CDR3 similarity was assessed by Levenshtein distance using the stringdist R package, and unrooted trees were constructed with ape in R 3.6.1. Drawn from immuneACCESS, this table holds only the in-frame rearrangements with V and J called that TCRdb kept. Clones are partly lost; checked studies trace under half to an unresolved V gene and leave the rest unexplained. The V and J calls and clone size are taken from that table; D and trimming were inferred from the DNA. Counted in this sample were more than 25,000 clones; around 75% of them appeared once. The ten largest make up 5.8% of the sample.

The germline V gene specifies SGHDN as CDR1 and FVKESK as CDR2. The CDR3, cysteine through phenylalanine, is 16 amino acids long. Only CDR3 DNA remains: 48 bases, in frame from the first base. Ends trimmed: V by 4 bases, J by 5 bases; bases unmatched to a gene: 7. A word on this clone: No cognate antigen has been identified for it. No base qualities exist here, and no much larger clone lies one base off it.

The rearrangement joined TRBV14 to TRBJ2-1, with 11 junctional bases fitting TRBD1. Sequencing used CD4+ T cells from PBMCs cultured with SARS-CoV-2 spike peptides, obtained after COVID-19 vaccination. The cell subset or site label, as the study defines it: SARS-CoV-2 spike overlapping peptide pool stimulation. The sequence came from a human donor who received a COVID-19 vaccine. Some clones in this sample may be carry-over from other donors' samples. The DNA is TGTGCCAGCAGCCTCCGCCGGGACAGGGGGAACAATGAGCAGTTCTTC. Its protein product is CASSLRRDRGNNEQFF.